A single sample gave rise to the 25 T cell receptor beta chains below, sequenced in a study of T cells in narcolepsy. Sequenced by immunoSEQ multiplex PCR; TCRdb stores in-frame clones only, minus some. The sample yields more than 30,000 clones, roughly four fifths seen once. Sequenced: CD45RA- memory CD4+ T cells from PBMCs. All receptors derive from a human donor with narcolepsy.

The chain employs TRBV30 and TRBJ1-3, with D maybe TRBD1 (5 bases). The V gene's germline CDR1 is GTSNPN and CDR2 SVGIG (reference sequence). The V end lost 0 bases, the J end lost 2 bases, and 11 bases lay between the germline ends. CDR3 length: 15 residues. The DNA of the CDR3 is TGTGCCTGGAGTGTACGGTCGGGGGCTGGAAACACCATATATTTT. This gives the protein CAWSVRSGAGNTIYF.

The rearrangement joins TRBV7-9 to TRBJ1-1; TRBD1 is a possible D gene (5 bases). Germline V gene data show CDR1 as SEHNR and CDR2 as FQNEAQ (reference sequence). V shed 7 bases and J shed 5 bases, with 11 bases lying between them. CDR3 length: 12 residues. CDR3 in amino acids: CASTPEGTEAFF. The CDR3 bases are TGTGCCAGCACCCCCGAGGGGACTGAAGCTTTCTTT.

The chain joins TRBV7-2 to TRBJ2-7, with TRBD2 matching over 8 bases. In germline, CDR1 is SGHTA, CDR2 FQGNSA. The V segment lost 5 bases and the J segment 5 bases; nucleotides outside the gene matches: 11. This CDR3 is 15 amino acids long. CDR3 protein: CASSRGGGGENEQYF. CDR3 coding DNA: TGTGCCAGCAGCCGGGGGGGAGGCGGCGAGAACGAGCAGTACTTC.

V gene TRBV6-5 combines with J gene TRBJ2-3; D is perhaps TRBD2 (6 bases). This CDR3 spans 15 amino acids. V lost 10 bases and J 0 bases, leaving 17 bases between the germline ends. The germline gives CDR1 MNHEY, CDR2 SVGAGI. CDR3 nucleotides: TGTGCCACCATCGACCGGGGGTCAAGCACAGATACGCAGTATTTT. Protein product: CATIDRGSSTDTQYF.

The V call is TRBV30, the J call TRBJ1-3; D not resolved. The CDR3 is 13 residues long. Trimming took 2 bases from V and 0 from J, leaving 5 bases between them. The V gene's germline CDR1 is GTSNPN and CDR2 SVGIG (reference sequence). CDR3 region: CAWSLVSGNTIYF. The CDR3 nucleotides read TGTGCCTGGAGTCTAGTCTCTGGAAACACCATATATTTT.

The chain links TRBV6-5 to TRBJ1-2; TRBD1 might be the D (5 bases). The CDR3 length is 13 residues. Germline-derived CDR1 and CDR2 are MNHEY and SVGAGI. Trimming took 5 bases from V and 5 from J, leaving 12 bases between them. CDR3 protein: CASSPTDIYGYTF. CDR3 DNA sequence: TGTGCCAGCAGTCCGACAGACATTTATGGCTACACCTTC.

The rearrangement uses TRBV5-1 and TRBJ2-3; D could derive from TRBD1 or TRBD2 (5 bases each). Germline CDR1 is SGHRS and CDR2 is YFSETQ. V lost 0 bases to trimming and J lost 1 base, with 12 bases between them. This CDR3 spans 16 amino acids. The CDR3 coding sequence is TGCGCCAGCAGCTTGGGAGGGGCCCGAGGCACAGATACGCAGTATTTT. Encoded protein: CASSLGGARGTDTQYF.

The rearrangement uses TRBV5-1 and TRBJ2-7; TRBD1 agrees at 9 bases. Germline-derived CDR1 and CDR2 are SGHRS and YFSETQ. Trimming cost V 4 bases and J 2 bases; bases outside gene matches: 16. The CDR3 extends over 18 amino acids. The CDR3 sequence is CASSDTRVGTGTAYEQYF. DNA of the CDR3: TGCGCCAGCAGCGATACTCGTGTGGGGACAGGGACAGCCTACGAGCAGTACTTC.

This clone showed up just once. The chain employs TRBV2 and TRBJ1-5; TRBD1 matches 8 bases. Per germline, CDR1 SNHLY and CDR2 FYNNEI. The CDR3 has 15 amino acids. The V and J ends lost 5 bases and 2 bases, in that order; junction bases with no gene match: 5. CDR3 in amino acids: CASSRETGGNQPQHF. The CDR3 DNA is TGTGCCAGCAGTCGGGAGACAGGGGGCAATCAGCCCCAGCATTTT.

The chain links TRBV19 to TRBJ1-5; 7 bases fit TRBD1. The germline V gene has CDR1 LNHDA and CDR2 SQIVND (reference sequence). CDR3 size: 15 residues. The V and J ends lost 6 bases and 2 bases, in that order; junction bases with no gene match: 7. The CDR3 nucleotides read TGTGCCAGTAGAGCCGGGACAGCGGGCAATCAGCCCCAGCATTTT. This sequence encodes CASRAGTAGNQPQHF.

The chain employs TRBV14 and TRBJ2-7; a possible D gene is TRBD1 (5 bases). There are 12 residues in the CDR3. Per germline, CDR1 SGHDN and CDR2 FVKESK. V was cut by 1 base and J by 10 bases, with 11 bases left in between. CDR3 sequence reads: CASSQGQYYQYF. DNA for the CDR3: TGTGCCAGCAGCCAAGGACAGTATTATCAGTACTTC.

The chain has TRBV2 and TRBJ1-5; 7 bases align to TRBD1. The V segment lost 2 bases and the J segment 7 bases; nucleotides outside the gene matches: 5. Germline CDR1 reads SNHLY; CDR2 reads FYNNEI. CDR3 length equals 14 residues. The DNA of the CDR3 is TGTGCCAGCAGTGAACGTAGGGGGCTACAGCCCCAGCATTTT. Translation gives CASSERRGLQPQHF.

V usage is TRBV23-1 and J usage is TRBJ2-7; 9 nucleotides line up with TRBD1. TRBV23-1 falls under the ORF class, with uncertain function. The trim removed 4 bases at V and 5 bases at J, leaving 12 bases unmatched. This CDR3 region has 16 residues. In DNA, the CDR3 is TGCGCCAGCAGTCCTCTCTCGGGACAGGGAGTTGACGAGCAGTACTTC. This encodes CASSPLSGQGVDEQYF.

This chain links TRBV6-5 with TRBJ2-3; 10 bases are a match to TRBD1. This CDR3 region has 15 residues. Trimming removed 5 bases from V and 3 bases from J; junction bases left unmatched: 5. CDR1 and CDR2 (germline): MNHEY, SVGAGI. This CDR3 reads CASSRPGQGTDTQYF. Written as DNA, the CDR3 is TGTGCCAGCAGTCGTCCGGGACAGGGGACAGATACGCAGTATTTT.

This clone has just a few counts. The CDR3 coding sequence is TGTGCCAGCAGCCCCCGGACTAGCTGGCGTGATACGCAGTATTTT. Translated, it gives CASSPRTSWRDTQYF. V gene TRBV11-2 combines with J gene TRBJ2-3, with 8 bases identical to TRBD2. The trim removed 5 bases at V and 6 bases at J, leaving 10 bases unmatched. The CDR3 is 15 residues long. Germline lookup yields CDR1 SGHAT and CDR2 FQNNGV.

Notes on this clone: At one of its ends the junction is not consistent with the germline gene, which may arise from a read error. V gene TRBV13 combines with J gene TRBJ1-2; 8 bases agree with TRBD1. Looked up from germline, CDR1 is PRHDT and CDR2 is FYEKMQ (reference sequence). This CDR3 has 14 residues. The chain's CDR3 is CASSLGQGRYGYTF. In nucleotides, the CDR3 is TGTGCCAGCAGCCTAGGACAGGGACGCTATGGCTACACCTTC.

Turning to this clone: Germline is not matched at one junction end, which may reflect a read error. V is TRBV4-2 and J is TRBJ1-3, with no clear D. The CDR3 is 12 amino acids. Germline assignment: CDR1 LGHNA and CDR2 YNFKEQ. CDR3 sequence reads: CASSPPFLTPIF. The CDR3 nucleotides are TGTGCCAGCAGCCCCCCCTTCCTGACTCCGATTTTT.

The V call is TRBV5-1, the J call TRBJ1-2, with D unresolved. In germline, CDR1 is SGHRS, CDR2 YFSETQ. Trimming removed 4 bases from V and 2 bases from J, with 18 bases in between. The CDR3 loop spans 16 amino acids. CDR3 coding DNA: TGCGCCAGCAGCCCGGCGGCGGGCCTGGGGAACTATGGCTACACCTTC. This encodes CASSPAAGLGNYGYTF.

The rearrangement uses TRBV6-5 and TRBJ2-7; 10 bases map to TRBD1. The CDR3 has 14 amino acids. The trim removed 5 bases at V and 6 bases at J, leaving 7 bases unmatched. Germline CDR1 MNHEY, CDR2 SVGAGI. The CDR3 DNA reads as TGTGCCAGCAGTCCCGACAGGGGGCGTAGCGAGCAGTACTTC. Its protein product is CASSPDRGRSEQYF.

CDR3 nucleotides: TGCGCCAGCAGCTTGGGGCAGCCGGACCCTAATTCACCCCTCCACTTT. Protein product: CASSLGQPDPNSPLHF. The chain carries TRBV5-1 and TRBJ1-6, with D uncertain. CDR1 is SGHRS and CDR2 is YFSETQ in the germline V gene. Trimming cost V 0 bases and J 6 bases, with 13 bases left between them. The CDR3 runs 16 residues.

This chain connects TRBV6-5 to TRBJ1-5; D is undetermined. Germline assignment: CDR1 MNHEY and CDR2 SVGAGI. This CDR3 has 15 amino acids. Trimming took off 6 bases at V and 4 bases at J, with 16 bases between the two ends. The CDR3 region is CASRTAGAENQPQHF. The CDR3 DNA reads as TGTGCCAGCAGAACGGCCGGCGCCGAAAATCAGCCCCAGCATTTT.

CDR3 coding DNA: TGTGCCAGTAGCGTCGCAACCGGGACAGTACGTTCTTTAAATGGCTACACCTTC. This encodes CASSVATGTVRSLNGYTF. The V and J genes are TRBV19 and TRBJ1-2; TRBD1 matches at 7 bases. Trimming at V came to 6 bases and at J to 6 bases, leaving 22 bases not matched to a gene. The length of the CDR3 is 18 residues. CDR1 is LNHDA, CDR2 SQIVND, per germline (reference sequence).

The count of this clone is one. This chain connects TRBV5-1 to TRBJ1-4; D gene ambiguous. The CDR3 extends over 15 amino acids. Per the germline V gene, CDR1 is SGHRS and CDR2 is YFSETQ. Trimming took 0 bases from V and 7 from J, leaving 13 bases between them. The CDR3, as DNA: TGCGCCAGCAGCTTGGAGGGTCGTCCGATTGAAAAACTGTTTTTT. It specifies CASSLEGRPIEKLFF.

In this sample, this clone turned up a few times. V and J are TRBV4-3 and TRBJ2-3, with TRBD1 matching over 7 bases. The length of the CDR3 is 18 residues. The J segment lost 1 base and the V segment lost 0 bases, leaving 10 bases of the junction unmatched. Germline CDR1 and CDR2: LGHNA and YSLEER. CDR3 loop: CASSQDVGGRGRTDTQYF. The CDR3 region has the DNA TGCGCCAGCAGCCAAGATGTAGGGGGCAGGGGCCGCACAGATACGCAGTATTTT.

The chain links TRBV29-1 to TRBJ2-5; 7 positions match TRBD1. Germline assignment: CDR1 SQVTM and CDR2 ANQGSEA. The CDR3 consists of 12 residues. The J segment lost 2 bases and the V segment lost 7 bases, leaving 4 bases of the junction unmatched. The CDR3 DNA follows: TGCAGCGGGCGACAGGGACAAGAGACCCAGTACTTC. This gives the protein CSGRQGQETQYF.